This T cell receptor (beta chain) was sequenced for a study of graft-versus-host responses after intestinal transplantation. Measured with immunoSEQ multiplex PCR; TCRdb has only the in-frame clones, and not every one. There are tens of thousands of clones in the sample; almost 90% occur only once, and over 0.1% lies in the top ten. A single count supports this clone. Its antigen is undetermined. The sequencing used unstimulated CD4+ T cells sorted from spleen or lymph node cells, collected before intestinal transplant. This receptor was taken from a human donor who received an intestinal transplant.

As DNA, the CDR3 is TGTGCCTCACCTCTGGCGGGGGGGCCCAAGGATGAGCAGTTCTTC. It codes for CASPLAGGPKDEQFF. The chain carries TRBV30 and TRBJ2-1, with 9 bases matching TRBD2. In germline, CDR1 is GTSNPN, CDR2 SVGIG (reference sequence). The CDR3 contains 15 residues. V lost 7 bases and J lost 8; bases outside the gene matches: 15.